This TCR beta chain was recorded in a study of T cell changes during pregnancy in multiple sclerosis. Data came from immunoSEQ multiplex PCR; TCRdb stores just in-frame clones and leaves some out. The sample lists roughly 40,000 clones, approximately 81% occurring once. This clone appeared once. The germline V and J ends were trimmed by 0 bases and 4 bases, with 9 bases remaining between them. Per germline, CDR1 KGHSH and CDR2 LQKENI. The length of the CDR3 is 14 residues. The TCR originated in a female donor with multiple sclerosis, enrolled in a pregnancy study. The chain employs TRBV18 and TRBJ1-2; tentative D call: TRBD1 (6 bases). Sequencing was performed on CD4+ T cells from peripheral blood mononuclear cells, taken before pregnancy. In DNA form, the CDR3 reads TGTGCCAGCTCACCACCGGTGGGGGCCTATGGCTACACCTTC. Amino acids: CASSPPVGAYGYTF.